This TCR beta chain was sequenced for a study of Tregs in tolerant kidney transplant recipients. Study-wide results and limits: Biological reproducibility was not directly addressed, but technical replication error appeared minimal. Changing PCR primers prevented nucleotide comparison between some patients' samples.

Sequenced by immunoSEQ multiplex PCR; TCRdb stores in-frame clones only, minus some. This table has fewer than 80,000 clones, 95% to 98% appearing once. As for this clone: The target antigen is unknown.

Unmatched junction bases numbered 7, after V lost 3 bases and J lost 7 bases. This CDR3 region has 15 residues. Germline CDR1 is SGHTA and CDR2 is FQGTGA. The rearrangement links TRBV7-3 to TRBJ2-1, with 9 bases fitting TRBD2. The sequence was obtained from a human donor who received a combined kidney and bone marrow transplant. This material consisted of Tregs from blood, taken before the transplant. CDR3 region: CASSFGLASTNEQFF. The CDR3 DNA sequence: TGTGCCAGCAGCTTCGGACTAGCGTCCACAAATGAGCAGTTCTTC.